These T cell receptor beta chains were read from a single sample in a study of blood T cell repertoires in COVID-19. The protocol was immunoSEQ multiplex PCR, while the TCRdb copy is restricted to in-frame clones and leaves out a portion. Counted here are approximately 220,000 clones, roughly 84% occurring once; the ten biggest clones make up around 25%. The specimen sequenced was peripheral blood. These receptors were collected from a man between 35 and 55 years old with acute or convalescent COVID-19. The CDR3 runs from the conserved cysteine through the conserved F or W. The D gene is left open where the match is weak. Clone size is given for some rows only: seen once, a few or many times, or a class if the clone is expanded.

J gene | CDR3 length | V gene | clone size | D gene | CDR3 protein | CDR3 DNA
TRBJ2-1 | 16 | TRBV20-1 | NA | NA | CSAGDWGPSSYNEQFF | TGCAGTGCTGGTGACTGGGGCCCGAGCTCCTACAATGAGCAGTTCTTC
TRBJ1-1 | 14 | TRBV27 | NA | NA | CASSSPGFLTEAFF | TGTGCCAGCAGTTCACCAGGGTTCCTAACTGAAGCTTTCTTT
TRBJ2-7 | 15 | TRBV5-1 | few | TRBD2 | CASSPPGLALYEQYF | TGCGCCAGCAGCCCGCCGGGACTAGCCCTCTACGAGCAGTACTTC
TRBJ1-3 | 15 | TRBV27 | NA | NA | CASSYSGRVGNTIYF | TGTGCCAGCAGCTATTCGGGGAGAGTTGGAAACACCATATATTTT
TRBJ1-1 | 15 | TRBV5-4 | NA | TRBD1 | CASSSDRGRGTEAFF | TGTGCCAGCAGCTCAGACAGGGGGCGGGGGACTGAAGCTTTCTTT
TRBJ1-1 | 17 | TRBV27 | NA | NA | CASSLRLRQSENTEAFF | TGTGCCAGCAGTTTAAGGTTGCGACAGTCCGAGAACACTGAAGCTTTCTTT
TRBJ2-6 | 17 | TRBV19 | NA | TRBD2 | CASSDGGLVSGANVLTF | TGTGCCAGTAGCGACGGGGGGTTGGTGTCTGGGGCCAACGTCCTGACTTTC
TRBJ2-3 | 17 | TRBV27 | NA | NA | CASSRSARTMESDTQYF | TGTGCCAGCAGTCGAAGCGCCAGGACAATGGAGTCAGATACGCAGTATTTT
TRBJ2-2 | 16 | TRBV9 | NA | TRBD2 | CASSVVPSGDTGELFF | TGTGCCAGCAGCGTAGTTCCTAGCGGGGACACCGGGGAGCTGTTTTTT
TRBJ1-5 | 15 | TRBV6-2/TRBV6-3 | NA | NA | CASSFGQRAVQPQHF | TGTGCCAGCAGTTTCGGACAGAGGGCTGTTCAGCCCCAGCATTTT
TRBJ2-7 | 15 | TRBV4-3 | NA | NA | CASSQGTAETGEQYF | TGCGCCAGCAGCCAAGGGACAGCGGAGACTGGGGAGCAGTACTTC
TRBJ1-1 | 14 | TRBV6-1 | once | NA | CASSETGPGTEAFF | TGTGCCAGCAGTGAGACAGGCCCAGGAACTGAAGCTTTCTTT
TRBJ2-1 | 15 | TRBV9 | once | TRBD1 | CASSVSADRAYEQFF | TGTGCCAGCAGCGTTAGTGCGGACAGGGCCTATGAGCAGTTCTTC
TRBJ1-5 | 14 | TRBV6-5 | NA | TRBD1 | CASSSTGDNQPQHF | TGTGCCAGCAGCTCGACAGGGGATAATCAGCCCCAGCATTTT
TRBJ1-2 | 14 | TRBV30 | NA | NA | CAWSEGQANYGYTF | TGTGCCTGGAGCGAGGGACAAGCCAACTATGGCTACACCTTC
TRBJ2-7 | 15 | TRBV27 | NA | TRBD1 | CASRTRPGGVGEQYF | TGTGCCAGCAGAACTCGGCCAGGGGGCGTCGGCGAGCAGTACTTC
TRBJ1-2 | 14 | TRBV19 | NA | TRBD1 | CASTRDREKNGYTF | TGTGCCAGTACCCGCGACAGGGAGAAAAATGGCTACACCTTC
TRBJ1-4 | 15 | TRBV7-2 | NA | NA | CASSIPQGGNEKLFF | TGTGCCAGCAGCATACCACAGGGAGGGAATGAAAAACTGTTTTTT
TRBJ1-1 | 12 | TRBV25-1 | few | NA | CASSEGQAEAFF | TGTGCCAGCAGTGAAGGACAAGCTGAAGCTTTCTTT
TRBJ2-7 | 14 | TRBV2 | NA | NA | CASRGDTGSYEQYF | TGTGCCAGCAGAGGGGACACCGGCTCCTACGAGCAGTACTTC
TRBJ2-7 | 15 | TRBV19 | NA | NA | CASSMSWAGSYEQYF | TGTGCCAGTAGTATGTCGTGGGCTGGATCCTACGAGCAGTACTTC
TRBJ1-1 | 14 | TRBV5-1 | NA | TRBD1 | CASSWGQGIAEAFF | TGCGCCAGCAGCTGGGGACAGGGGATCGCTGAAGCTTTCTTT
TRBJ2-1 | 16 | TRBV7-8 | NA | TRBD2 | CASSSPASGRAGEQFF | TGTGCCAGCAGCAGTCCAGCTAGCGGGAGGGCCGGTGAGCAGTTCTTC
TRBJ2-7 | 14 | TRBV6-2/TRBV6-3 | NA | TRBD2 | CASSYGTSGRIASF | TGTGCCAGCAGTTACGGGACTAGCGGGCGCATTGCTTCCTTC
TRBJ1-5 | 18 | TRBV15 | NA | TRBD1 | CATSRDGGPGGLNQPQHF | TGTGCCACCAGCAGAGATGGGGGGCCAGGGGGCCTGAATCAGCCCCAGCATTTT
TRBJ1-1 | 12 | TRBV30 | NA | NA | CAWKIQVTEAFF | TGTGCCTGGAAGATACAGGTCACTGAAGCTTTCTTT
TRBJ2-5 | 15 | TRBV5-1 | NA | TRBD1 | CASSPGTGGGGTQYF | TGCGCCAGCAGCCCCGGGACAGGGGGCGGAGGGACCCAGTACTTC
TRBJ2-3 | 17 | TRBV4-2 | NA | TRBD2 | CASSQEGREEGTDTQYF | TGTGCCAGCAGCCAAGAAGGGCGGGAGGAGGGAACAGATACGCAGTATTTT
TRBJ2-6 | 15 | TRBV19 | once | NA | CASSIAGSGANVLTF | TGTGCCAGTAGTATAGCAGGCTCTGGGGCCAACGTCCTGACTTTC
TRBJ1-5 | 12 | TRBV6-1 | NA | NA | CASSEYNQPQHF | TGTGCCAGCAGTGAGTACAATCAGCCCCAGCATTTT
TRBJ2-3 | 17 | TRBV27 | NA | NA | CASNRPLLQDVRDTQYF | TGTGCCAGCAACCGTCCCCTTTTACAGGACGTGCGAGATACGCAGTATTTT
TRBJ2-3 | 15 | TRBV10-3 | NA | TRBD2 | CAIAGSGARSDTQYF | TGTGCCATCGCGGGTAGCGGGGCCCGGTCAGATACGCAGTATTTT
TRBJ2-5 | 15 | TRBV6-1 | NA | NA | CASSDPGKYQETQYF | TGTGCCAGCAGTGACCCCGGGAAGTACCAAGAGACCCAGTACTTC
TRBJ1-1 | 13 | TRBV12-3/TRBV12-4 | NA | NA | CASSLGQYTEAFF | TGTGCCAGCAGTTTAGGGCAGTACACTGAAGCTTTCTTT
TRBJ2-4 | 17 | TRBV18 | once | NA | CASSVIPGQGAKNIQYF | TGTGCCAGCTCAGTAATTCCGGGACAAGGGGCCAAAAACATTCAGTACTTC
TRBJ2-1 | 11 | TRBV12-3/TRBV12-4 | once | NA | CSAGNWYEQFF | TGTTCAGCGGGCAACTGGTATGAGCAGTTCTTC
TRBJ1-5 | 17 | TRBV7-9 | NA | NA | CASSLTFGRVNDQPQHF | TGTGCCAGCAGCTTGACTTTTGGCAGGGTAAATGATCAGCCCCAGCATTTT